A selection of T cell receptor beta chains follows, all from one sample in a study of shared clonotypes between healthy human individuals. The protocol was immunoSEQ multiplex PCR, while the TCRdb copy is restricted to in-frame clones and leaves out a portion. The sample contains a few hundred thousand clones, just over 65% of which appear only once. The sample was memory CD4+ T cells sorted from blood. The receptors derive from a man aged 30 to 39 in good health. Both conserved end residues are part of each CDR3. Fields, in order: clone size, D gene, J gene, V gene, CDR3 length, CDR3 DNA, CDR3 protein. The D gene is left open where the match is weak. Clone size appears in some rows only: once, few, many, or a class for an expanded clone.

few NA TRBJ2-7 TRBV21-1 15 TGTGCCAGCAGCAAAACTAGCGGGAGAGTCTACGAGCAGTACTTC CASSKTSGRVYEQYF
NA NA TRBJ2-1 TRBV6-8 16 TGTGCCAGCAGTTACTTGGTCTACCTAACGCGCAATGAGCAGTTCTTC CASSYLVYLTRNEQFF
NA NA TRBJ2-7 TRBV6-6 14 TGTGCCAGCAGTTACATAGGAGGGCCAGGAGAGCAGTACTTC CASSYIGGPGEQYF
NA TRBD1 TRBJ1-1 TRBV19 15 TGTGCCAGTAGTACGACGGGGGGAGGGACAGGTGAAGCTTTCTTT CASSTTGGGTGEAFF
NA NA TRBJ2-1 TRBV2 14 TGTGCCAGTAAAAATACAGGGATTGGTAATGAGCAGTTCTTC CASKNTGIGNEQFF
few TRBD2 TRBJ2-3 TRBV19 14 TGTGCCAGTAGTACTAGCGGGAGCACAGATACGCAGTATTTT CASSTSGSTDTQYF
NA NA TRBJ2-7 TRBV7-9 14 TGTGCCAGCAGCTTCAAGGGAAGCTCCTACGAGCAGTACTTC CASSFKGSSYEQYF
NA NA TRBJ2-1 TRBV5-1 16 TGCGCCAGCACTATCGATGGGGGATCGCTCGGGAATGAGCAGTTCTTC CASTIDGGSLGNEQFF
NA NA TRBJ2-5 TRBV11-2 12 TGTGCCAGCAGCTTCCGCGGGGAGACCCAGTACTTC CASSFRGETQYF
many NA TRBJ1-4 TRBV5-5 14 TGTGCCAGCAGCCCCCTTATTACAGGGCAAAAACTGTTTTTT CASSPLITGQKLFF
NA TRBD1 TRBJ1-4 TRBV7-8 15 TGTGCCAGCAGCCGAGATCGGACAGGGAATGAAAAACTGTTTTTT CASSRDRTGNEKLFF
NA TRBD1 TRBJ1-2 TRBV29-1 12 TGCAGCGAAACGGGACAGGGGGATGGCTACACCTTC CSETGQGDGYTF
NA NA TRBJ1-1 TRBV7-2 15 TGTGCCAGCAGCTTATGGGAAGGGGAGAACACTGAAGCTTTCTTT CASSLWEGENTEAFF
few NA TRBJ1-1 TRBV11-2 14 TGTGCCAGCAGCTCGGAAACTCGACGGGCTGAAGCTTTCTTT CASSSETRRAEAFF
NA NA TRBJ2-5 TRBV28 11 TGTGCCAGCAGTTTGGGGTGGACCCAGTACTTC CASSLGWTQYF
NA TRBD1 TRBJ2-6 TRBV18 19 TGTGCCAGCTCACCTGTGACAGGGGAGGCTCTCTCTGGGGCCAACGTCCTGACTTTC CASSPVTGEALSGANVLTF
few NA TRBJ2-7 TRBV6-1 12 TGTGCCAGCAGTATGACAGAATACGAGCAGTACTTC CASSMTEYEQYF
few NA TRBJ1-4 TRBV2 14 TGTGCCAGCCTACTGGGTGGAGTTAATGAAAAACTGTTTTTT CASLLGGVNEKLFF
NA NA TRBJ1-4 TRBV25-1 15 TGTGCCAGCAGTGAATTTGGGCAGGAAAATGAAAAACTGTTTTTT CASSEFGQENEKLFF
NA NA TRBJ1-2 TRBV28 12 TGTGCCAGCACCGGGACTAACTATGGCTACACCTTC CASTGTNYGYTF
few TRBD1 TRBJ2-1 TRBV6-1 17 TGTGCCAGCAGTGAAAGGGTGAGACAGGGGACTTACAATGAGCAGTTCTTC CASSERVRQGTYNEQFF
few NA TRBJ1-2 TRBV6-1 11 TGTGCCAGCAGTAGTAACTATGGCTACACCTTC CASSSNYGYTF
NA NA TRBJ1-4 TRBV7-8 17 TGTGCCAGCAGCTTAGTTGGGGGGCGCGGAACTAATGAAAAACTGTTTTTT CASSLVGGRGTNEKLFF
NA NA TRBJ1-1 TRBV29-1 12 TGCAGCGCCGAGGGGGGGAGTAGTGAAGCTTTCTTT CSAEGGSSEAFF
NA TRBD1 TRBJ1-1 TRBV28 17 TGTGCCAGCAGTTTATGGGACAGGGGGCGTTTGAGGACTGAAGCTTTCTTT CASSLWDRGRLRTEAFF
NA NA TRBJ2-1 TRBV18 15 TGTGCCAGCTCACCATCAAGGGACCTTCAGGGTGAGCAGTTCTTC CASSPSRDLQGEQFF
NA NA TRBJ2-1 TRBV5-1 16 TGCGCCAGCAGCTTGGAGGGCAGGCCGACCTACAATGAGCAGTTCTTC CASSLEGRPTYNEQFF
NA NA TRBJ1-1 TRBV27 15 TGTGCCAGCAGTTTATTAGGGACGGTGAACACTGAAGCTTTCTTT CASSLLGTVNTEAFF
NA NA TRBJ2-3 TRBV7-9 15 TGTGCCAGCAGCGTGGAGGGTACTGTCACAGATACGCAGTATTTT CASSVEGTVTDTQYF
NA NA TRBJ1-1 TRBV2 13 TGTGCCAGCAACAGGGTCATGAACACTGAAGCTTTCTTT CASNRVMNTEAFF
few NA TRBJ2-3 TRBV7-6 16 TGTGCCAGCAGCCAGGGCGCGGCTCACAGCACAGATACGCAGTATTTT CASSQGAAHSTDTQYF
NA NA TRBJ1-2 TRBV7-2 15 TGTGCCAGCAGCCCCCAGGGAAGTCGAAACTATGGCTACACCTTC CASSPQGSRNYGYTF
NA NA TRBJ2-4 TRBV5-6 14 TGTGCCAGCAGCTTGTTTGGGACCAAAAACATTCAGTACTTC CASSLFGTKNIQYF
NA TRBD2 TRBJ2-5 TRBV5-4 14 TGTGCCAGCAGCTTGGTACCTAGCGGAGAGACCCAGTACTTC CASSLVPSGETQYF
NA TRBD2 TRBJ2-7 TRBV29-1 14 TGCAGCGTTTTAGCGGGAGGGCCCCCCCACGAGCAGTACTTC CSVLAGGPPHEQYF
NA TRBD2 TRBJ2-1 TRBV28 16 TGTGCCAGCTCGTGGGGGACTAGCGGGACCTACAATGAGCAGTTCTTC CASSWGTSGTYNEQFF